The 4 T cell receptor beta chains below were found in one sample sequenced in a study of blood T cells in healthy people across ages. Combining a sample-barcoded 5' primer with a J-beta primer mix, a second PCR ran for roughly 7 to 12 cycles. TCRdb used MiXCR to reprocess the 5' RACE reads, holding one entry per CDR3 protein. The sample holds more than 700,000 distinct CDR3 sequences, 35% to 50% seen once. Sequencing was carried out using blood. These receptors originate from an elderly man in good health.

The V gene is TRBV5-1, the J gene TRBJ2-7; 15 positions agree with TRBD2. The V gene's germline CDR1 is SGHRS and CDR2 YFSETQ. J lost 2 bases, V lost 3 bases, and 6 bases had no gene match. This CDR3 is 17 amino acids long. The CDR3 nucleotides read TGCGCCAGCAGCTCGGGACTAGCGGGAGGTATTACCTACGAGCAGTACTTC. The encoded protein is CASSSGLAGGITYEQYF.

Comment on this clonotype: A much larger clone sits a single nucleotide away, making a read error possible. DNA of the CDR3: TGTGTTAGCAGCAGGGACAGAAACTCACCCCTCCACTTT. Protein product: CVSSRDRNSPLHF. This chain joins TRBV7-7 and TRBJ1-6; 7 positions match TRBD1. Germline V gene data show CDR1 as SSHAT and CDR2 as FNYEAQ (reference sequence). CDR3 length: 13 residues.

The rearrangement links TRBV4-2 to TRBJ1-6; TRBD1 matches at 7 bases. After removal of 0 bases from V and 7 bases from J, the junction contained 9 bases not matched to a gene. Germline CDR1 and CDR2: LGHNA and YNFKEQ. CDR3 length: 17 amino acids. The DNA for the CDR3 is TGTGCCAGCAGCCAAGATTCTGACAGGGCCTCCAATTCACCCCTCCACTTT. This translates into CASSQDSDRASNSPLHF.

In this sample, this clonotype turned up a few times. The rearrangement joins TRBV4-3 to TRBJ1-4; D is possibly TRBD1 (6 bases). The germline CDR1 and CDR2 sequences are LGHNA and YSLEER. V was pared by 0 bases and J by 6 bases, with 14 bases between. The CDR3 consists of 16 residues. This chain's CDR3 is CASSQESWGAHEKLFF. In nucleotides, the CDR3 is TGCGCCAGCAGCCAAGAATCTTGGGGGGCTCATGAAAAACTGTTTTTT.